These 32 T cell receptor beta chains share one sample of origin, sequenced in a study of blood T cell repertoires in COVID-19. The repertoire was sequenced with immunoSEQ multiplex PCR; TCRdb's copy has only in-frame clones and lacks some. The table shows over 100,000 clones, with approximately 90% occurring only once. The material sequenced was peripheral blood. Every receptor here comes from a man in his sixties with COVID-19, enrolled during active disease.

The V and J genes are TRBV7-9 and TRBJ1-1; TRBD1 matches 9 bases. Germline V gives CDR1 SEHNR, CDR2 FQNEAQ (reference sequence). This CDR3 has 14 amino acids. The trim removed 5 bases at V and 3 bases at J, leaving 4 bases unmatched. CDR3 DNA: TGTGCCAGCAGCCCCCGGGACAGGGACACTGAAGCTTTCTTT. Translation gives CASSPRDRDTEAFF.

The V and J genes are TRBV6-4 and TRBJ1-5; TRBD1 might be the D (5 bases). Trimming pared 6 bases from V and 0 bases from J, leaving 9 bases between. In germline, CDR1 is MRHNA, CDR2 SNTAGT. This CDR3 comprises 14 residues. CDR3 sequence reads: CASSPDSSNQPQHF. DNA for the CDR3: TGTGCCAGCAGCCCAGACAGTAGCAATCAGCCCCAGCATTTT.

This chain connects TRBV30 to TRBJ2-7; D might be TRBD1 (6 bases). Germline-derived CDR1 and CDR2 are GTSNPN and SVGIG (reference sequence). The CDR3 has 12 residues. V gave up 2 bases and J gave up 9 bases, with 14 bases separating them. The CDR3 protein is CAWSLTGLGQYF. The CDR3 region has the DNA TGTGCCTGGAGTCTAACAGGGTTGGGGCAGTACTTC.

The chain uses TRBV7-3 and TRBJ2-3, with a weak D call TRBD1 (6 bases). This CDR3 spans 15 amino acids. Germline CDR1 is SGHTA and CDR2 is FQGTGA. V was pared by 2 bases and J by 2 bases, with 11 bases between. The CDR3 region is CASSLSGAHTDTQYF. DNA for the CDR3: TGTGCCAGCAGCTTATCAGGGGCCCACACAGATACGCAGTATTTT.

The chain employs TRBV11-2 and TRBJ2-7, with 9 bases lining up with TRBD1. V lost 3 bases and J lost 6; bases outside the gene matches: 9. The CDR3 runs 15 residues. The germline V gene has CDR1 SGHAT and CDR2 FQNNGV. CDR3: CASSLSPGTGSEQYF. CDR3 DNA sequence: TGTGCCAGCAGCTTGAGTCCCGGGACAGGGAGCGAGCAGTACTTC.

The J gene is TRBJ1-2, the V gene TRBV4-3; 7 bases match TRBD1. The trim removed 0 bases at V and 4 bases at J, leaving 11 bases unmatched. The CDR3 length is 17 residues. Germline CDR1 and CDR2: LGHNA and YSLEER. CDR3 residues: CASSQDWGTGQIYGYTF. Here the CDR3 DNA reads TGCGCCAGCAGCCAAGATTGGGGAACGGGACAGATCTATGGCTACACCTTC.

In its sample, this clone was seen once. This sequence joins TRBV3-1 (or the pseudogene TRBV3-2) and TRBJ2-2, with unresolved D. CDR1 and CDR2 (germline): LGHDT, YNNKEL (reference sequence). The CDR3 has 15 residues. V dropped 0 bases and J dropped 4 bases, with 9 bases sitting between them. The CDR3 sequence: CASSQDLALTGELFF. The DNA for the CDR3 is TGTGCCAGCAGCCAAGATTTGGCCCTCACCGGGGAGCTGTTTTTT.

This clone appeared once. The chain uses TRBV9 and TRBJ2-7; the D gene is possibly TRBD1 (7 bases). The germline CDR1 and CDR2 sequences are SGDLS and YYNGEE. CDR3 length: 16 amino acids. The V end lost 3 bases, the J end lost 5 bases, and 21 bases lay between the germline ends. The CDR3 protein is CASSARGAQDTNEQYF. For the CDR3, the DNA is TGTGCCAGCAGCGCCAGGGGGGCGCAGGATACCAACGAGCAGTACTTC.

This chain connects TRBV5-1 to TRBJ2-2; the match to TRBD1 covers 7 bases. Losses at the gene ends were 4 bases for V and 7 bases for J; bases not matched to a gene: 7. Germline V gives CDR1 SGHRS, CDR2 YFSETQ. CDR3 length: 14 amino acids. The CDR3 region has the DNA TGCGCCAGCAGCACAGACAGGGATTTCGGGGAGCTGTTTTTT. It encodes CASSTDRDFGELFF.

CDR3 in amino acids: CASSLDQSGVYGYTF. The CDR3 DNA reads TGCGCCAGCAGCTTGGATCAGTCCGGGGTCTATGGCTACACCTTC. V and J are TRBV5-1 and TRBJ1-2, with D unclear. Trimming removed 0 bases at V and 4 bases at J, with 13 bases between. From germline, CDR1 is SGHRS and CDR2 YFSETQ. The CDR3 extends over 15 amino acids. Full variable domain (outside the CDR3, taken from reference TRBV5-1 and TRBJ1-2): KAGVTQTPRYLIKTRGQQVTLSCSPISGHRSVSWYQQTPGQGLQFLFEYFSETQRNKGNFPGRFSGRQFSNSRSEMNVSTLELGDSALYLCASSLDQSGVYGYTFGSGTRLTVV.

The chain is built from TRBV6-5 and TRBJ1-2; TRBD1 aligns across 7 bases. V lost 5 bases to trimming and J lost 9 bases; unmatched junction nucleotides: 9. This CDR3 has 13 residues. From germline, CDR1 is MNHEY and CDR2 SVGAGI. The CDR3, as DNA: TGTGCCAGCAGTCACACGGGACAGTACAGCTACACCTTC. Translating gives CASSHTGQYSYTF.

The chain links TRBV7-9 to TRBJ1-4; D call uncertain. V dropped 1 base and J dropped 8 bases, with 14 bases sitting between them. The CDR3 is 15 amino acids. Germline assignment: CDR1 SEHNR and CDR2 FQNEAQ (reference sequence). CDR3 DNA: TGTGCCAGCAGCTTAGATGGAGGGCCGCGCGAAAAACTGTTTTTT. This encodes CASSLDGGPREKLFF.

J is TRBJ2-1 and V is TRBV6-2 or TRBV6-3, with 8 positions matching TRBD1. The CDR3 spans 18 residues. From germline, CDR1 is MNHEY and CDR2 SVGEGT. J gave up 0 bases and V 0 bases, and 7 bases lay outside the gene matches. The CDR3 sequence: CASSYSVGQVSSYNEQFF. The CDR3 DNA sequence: TGTGCCAGCAGTTACTCCGTGGGACAGGTGAGCTCCTACAATGAGCAGTTCTTC.

CDR3 region: CASSSIEGHEKLFF. The CDR3 DNA follows: TGTGCCAGCAGCTCCATCGAGGGTCATGAAAAACTGTTTTTT. The genes are TRBV11-2 and TRBJ1-4, with D uncertain. This CDR3 is built from 14 residues. Trimming removed 4 bases from V and 6 bases from J, with 12 bases in between. Germline CDR1 reads SGHAT; CDR2 reads FQNNGV.

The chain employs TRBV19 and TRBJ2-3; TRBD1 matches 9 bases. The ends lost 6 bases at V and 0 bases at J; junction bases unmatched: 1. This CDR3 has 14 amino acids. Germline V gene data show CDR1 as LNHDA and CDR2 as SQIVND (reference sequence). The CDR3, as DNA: TGTGCCAGTAGAGACAGGGGGAGCACAGATACGCAGTATTTT. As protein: CASRDRGSTDTQYF.

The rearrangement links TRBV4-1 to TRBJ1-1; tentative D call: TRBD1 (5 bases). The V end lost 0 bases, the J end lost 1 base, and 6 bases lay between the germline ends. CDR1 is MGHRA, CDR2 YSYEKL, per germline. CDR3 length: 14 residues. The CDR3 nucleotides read TGCGCCAGCAGCCAAGAGGGGGGGAACACTGAAGCTTTCTTT. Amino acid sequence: CASSQEGGNTEAFF.

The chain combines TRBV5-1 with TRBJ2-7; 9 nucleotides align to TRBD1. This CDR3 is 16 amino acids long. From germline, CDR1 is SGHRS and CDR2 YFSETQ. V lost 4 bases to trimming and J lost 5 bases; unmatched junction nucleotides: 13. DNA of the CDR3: TGCGCCAGCAGCCTCGCCGGGACAGGGATCTTTGACGAGCAGTACTTC. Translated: CASSLAGTGIFDEQYF.

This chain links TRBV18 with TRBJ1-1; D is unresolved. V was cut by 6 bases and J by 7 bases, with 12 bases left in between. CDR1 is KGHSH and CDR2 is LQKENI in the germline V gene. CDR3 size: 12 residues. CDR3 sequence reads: CASSLAQNEAFF. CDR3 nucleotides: TGTGCCAGCTCTCTGGCCCAGAATGAAGCTTTCTTT.

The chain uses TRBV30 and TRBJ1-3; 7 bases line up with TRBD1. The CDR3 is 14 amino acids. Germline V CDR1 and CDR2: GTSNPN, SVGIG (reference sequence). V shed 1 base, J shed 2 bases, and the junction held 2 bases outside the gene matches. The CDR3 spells CAWSEGAPGNTIYF. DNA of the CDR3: TGTGCCTGGAGTGAGGGGGCGCCTGGAAACACCATATATTTT.

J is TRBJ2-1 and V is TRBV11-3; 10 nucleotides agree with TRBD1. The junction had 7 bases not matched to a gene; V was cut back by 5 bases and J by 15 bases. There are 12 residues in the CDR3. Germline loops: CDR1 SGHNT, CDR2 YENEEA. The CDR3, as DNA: TGTGCCAGCAGCAAAAGACAGGGGGCGGTGTTCTTC. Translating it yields CASSKRQGAVFF.

The CDR3 nucleotides are TGTGCCACCAGCAGCGACAGGGGCACTGAAGCTTTCTTT. Residues: CATSSDRGTEAFF. This chain links TRBV15 with TRBJ1-1, with 8 bases matching TRBD1. V lost 3 bases to trimming and J lost 4 bases; unmatched junction nucleotides: 1. The CDR3 is 13 residues long. Germline loops: CDR1 LNHNV, CDR2 YYDKDF (reference sequence).

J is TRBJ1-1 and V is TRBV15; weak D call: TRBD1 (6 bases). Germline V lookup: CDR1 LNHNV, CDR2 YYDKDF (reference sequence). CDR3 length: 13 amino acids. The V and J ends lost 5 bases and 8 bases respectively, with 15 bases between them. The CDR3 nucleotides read TGTGCCACCAGCCGAGGGGGAGGGCGGGAAGCTTTCTTT. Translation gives CATSRGGGREAFF.

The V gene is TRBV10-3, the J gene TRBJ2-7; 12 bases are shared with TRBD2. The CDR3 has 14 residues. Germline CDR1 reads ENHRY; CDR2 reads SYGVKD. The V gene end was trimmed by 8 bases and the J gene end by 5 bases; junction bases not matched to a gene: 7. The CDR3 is CAISSGGALHEQYF. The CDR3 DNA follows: TGTGCCATCTCTAGCGGGGGGGCCCTTCACGAGCAGTACTTC.

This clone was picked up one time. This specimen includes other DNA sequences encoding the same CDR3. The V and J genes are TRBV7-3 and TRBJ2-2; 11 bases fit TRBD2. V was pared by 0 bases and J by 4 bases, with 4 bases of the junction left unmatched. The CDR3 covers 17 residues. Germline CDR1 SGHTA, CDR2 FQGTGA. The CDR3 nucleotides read TGTGCCAGCAGCTTAACGGGGACTAGCGGAGGCACCGGGGAGCTGTTTTTT. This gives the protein CASSLTGTSGGTGELFF.

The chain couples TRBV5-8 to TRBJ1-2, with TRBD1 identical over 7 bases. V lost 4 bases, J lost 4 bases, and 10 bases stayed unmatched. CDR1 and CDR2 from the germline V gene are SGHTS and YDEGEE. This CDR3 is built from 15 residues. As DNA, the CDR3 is TGTGCCAGCAGCCTGGGAAGAGGGGGCAGCTATGGCTACACCTTC. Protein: CASSLGRGGSYGYTF.

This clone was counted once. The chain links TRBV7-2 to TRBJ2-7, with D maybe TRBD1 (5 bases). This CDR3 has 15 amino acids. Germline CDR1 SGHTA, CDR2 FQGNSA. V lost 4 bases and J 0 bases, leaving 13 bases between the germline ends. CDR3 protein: CASSSNRNPSYEQYF. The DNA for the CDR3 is TGTGCCAGCAGCTCCAACAGGAATCCCTCCTACGAGCAGTACTTC.

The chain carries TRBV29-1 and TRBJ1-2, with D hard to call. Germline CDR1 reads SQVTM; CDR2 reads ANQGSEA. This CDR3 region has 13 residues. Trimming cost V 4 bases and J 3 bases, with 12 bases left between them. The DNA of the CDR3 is TGCAGCGTTGTTGGGAGGGAGTACTATGGCTACACCTTC. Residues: CSVVGREYYGYTF.

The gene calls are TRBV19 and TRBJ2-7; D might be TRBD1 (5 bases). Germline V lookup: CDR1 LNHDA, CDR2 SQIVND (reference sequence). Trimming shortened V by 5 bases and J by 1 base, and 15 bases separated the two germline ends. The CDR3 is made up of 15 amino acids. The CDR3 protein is CASSRTPQHSYEQYF. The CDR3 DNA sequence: TGTGCCAGTAGTCGGACACCCCAACATTCCTACGAGCAGTACTTC.

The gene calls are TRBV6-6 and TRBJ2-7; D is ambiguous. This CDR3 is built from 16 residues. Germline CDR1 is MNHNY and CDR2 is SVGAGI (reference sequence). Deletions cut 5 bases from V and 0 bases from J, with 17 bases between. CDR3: CASSRRGRSFSYEQYF. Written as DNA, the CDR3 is TGTGCCAGCAGTCGCCGTGGCAGGTCCTTCTCCTACGAGCAGTACTTC.

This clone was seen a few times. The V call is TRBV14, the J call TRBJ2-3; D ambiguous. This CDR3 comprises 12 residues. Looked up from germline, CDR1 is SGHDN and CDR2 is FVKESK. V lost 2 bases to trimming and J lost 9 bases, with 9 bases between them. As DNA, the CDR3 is TGTGCCAGCAGCCAACTGGAGTCCACGCAGTATTTT. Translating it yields CASSQLESTQYF.

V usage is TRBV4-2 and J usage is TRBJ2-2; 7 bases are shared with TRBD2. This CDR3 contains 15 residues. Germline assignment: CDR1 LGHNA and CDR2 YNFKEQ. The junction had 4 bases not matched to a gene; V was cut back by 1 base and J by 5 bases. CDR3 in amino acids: CASSQAWGGTGELFF. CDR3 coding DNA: TGTGCCAGCAGCCAAGCCTGGGGAGGGACCGGGGAGCTGTTTTTT.

CDR3 sequence: CASSIQVRGTDTQYF. Written as DNA, the CDR3 is TGTGCCAGTAGTATCCAGGTCAGGGGCACAGATACGCAGTATTTT. The V and J genes are TRBV19 and TRBJ2-3, with D possibly TRBD1 on 5 matching bases. The CDR3 is 15 residues long. Germline V gene data show CDR1 as LNHDA and CDR2 as SQIVND (reference sequence). The ends were cut back, 3 bases at V and 1 base at J, with 11 bases in the middle.